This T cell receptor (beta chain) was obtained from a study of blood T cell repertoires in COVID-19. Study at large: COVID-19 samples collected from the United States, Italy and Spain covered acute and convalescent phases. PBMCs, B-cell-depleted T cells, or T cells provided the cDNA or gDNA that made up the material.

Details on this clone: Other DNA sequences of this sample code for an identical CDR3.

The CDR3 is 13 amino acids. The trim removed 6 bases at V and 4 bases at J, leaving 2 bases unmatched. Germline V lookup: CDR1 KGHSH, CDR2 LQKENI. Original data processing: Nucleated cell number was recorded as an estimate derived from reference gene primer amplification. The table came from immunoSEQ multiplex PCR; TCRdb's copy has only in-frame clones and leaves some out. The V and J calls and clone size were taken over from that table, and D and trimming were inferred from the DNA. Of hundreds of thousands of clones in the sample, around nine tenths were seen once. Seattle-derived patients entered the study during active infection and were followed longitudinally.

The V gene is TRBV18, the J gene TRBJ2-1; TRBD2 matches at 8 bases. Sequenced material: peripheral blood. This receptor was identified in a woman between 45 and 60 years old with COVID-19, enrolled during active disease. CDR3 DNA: TGTGCCAGCTCCCCGGGGGGGTACAATGAGCAGTTCTTC. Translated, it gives CASSPGGYNEQFF.